This T cell receptor beta chain came from a study of T cells in localized non-small cell lung cancer. Clones were read by immunoSEQ multiplex PCR, and TCRdb kept only the in-frame ones, dropping some. The profile shows 45,000 to 50,000 clones, 86% of them singletons. Study results and limitations: Sequencing was limited to one tumor region, leaving the possibility of heterogeneity open. Among the tissues sampled, uninvolved adjacent lung had the highest T cell clonality, above tumor.

Germline assignment: CDR1 KGHSH and CDR2 LQKENI. This CDR3 region has 17 residues. V dropped 4 bases and J dropped 0 bases, with 16 bases sitting between them. Details on this clone: Its antigen is not identified.

The TCR originated in a man between 40 and 70 years old with stage II lung adenocarcinoma. The sample consisted of PBMCs, taken before any cancer treatment. The chain recombines TRBV18 with TRBJ1-3; tentative D call: TRBD1 (5 bases). The CDR3 DNA follows: TGTGCCAGCTCACGGGACTTACAGTGCTTCTCTGGAAACACCATATATTTT. Its protein is CASSRDLQCFSGNTIYF.